This T cell receptor (beta chain) was sequenced during a study of T cells after yellow fever vaccination. The CDR3 contains 11 residues. Looked up from germline, CDR1 is MGHDK and CDR2 is SYGVNS. Trimming pared 3 bases from V and 7 bases from J, leaving 7 bases between. In making TCR cDNA, 5'RACE template switching added a universal primer site and UMIs to it. From the 5' RACE reads, TCRdb called clonotypes with MiXCR, one entry per CDR3 protein. The sample shows around 110,000 distinct CDR3 sequences, under 9% of them seen only once. This clonotype was seen at least ten times. Sequencing was performed on CD8+ T cells sorted from PBMCs, taken 45 days after the yellow fever booster vaccination. This chain links TRBV25-1 with TRBJ2-7; D is undetermined. This sequence was found in a man aged 30-40 years who received the YFV17D yellow fever vaccine. CDR3: CASSERVEQYF. CDR3 coding DNA: TGTGCCAGCAGTGAGCGCGTGGAGCAGTACTTC.